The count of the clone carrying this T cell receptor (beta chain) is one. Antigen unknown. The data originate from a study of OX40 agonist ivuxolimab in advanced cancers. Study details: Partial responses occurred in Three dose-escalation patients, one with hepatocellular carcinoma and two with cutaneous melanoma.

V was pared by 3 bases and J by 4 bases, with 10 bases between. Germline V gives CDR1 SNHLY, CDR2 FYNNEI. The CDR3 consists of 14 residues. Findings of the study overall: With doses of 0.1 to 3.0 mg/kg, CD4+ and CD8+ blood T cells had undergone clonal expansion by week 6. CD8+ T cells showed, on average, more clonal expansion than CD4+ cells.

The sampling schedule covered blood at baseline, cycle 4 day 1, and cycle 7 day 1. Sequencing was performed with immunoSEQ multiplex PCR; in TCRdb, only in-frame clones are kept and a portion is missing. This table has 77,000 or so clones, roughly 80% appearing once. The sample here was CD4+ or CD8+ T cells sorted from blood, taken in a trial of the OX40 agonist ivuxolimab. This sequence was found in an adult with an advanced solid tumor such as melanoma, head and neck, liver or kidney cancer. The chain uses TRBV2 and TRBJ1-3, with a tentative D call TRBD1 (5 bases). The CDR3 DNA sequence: TGTGCCAGCAGTGATAGGGGCTCAGGAAACACCATATATTTT. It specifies CASSDRGSGNTIYF.